The entry below describes one T cell receptor (beta chain). Its antigen is still unknown. The data were taken from a study of cytomegalovirus exposure and HLA in healthy donors. Study information: Drawn from HLA-typed donors, 80 million to 95 million unique TCRs were held in an early data release.

The PCR had 60 Vbeta and 13 Jbeta primers. Data came from immunoSEQ multiplex PCR; TCRdb stores just in-frame clones and leaves some out. The table has 45,000 to 70,000 clones, around four fifths seen once. This CDR3 is built from 11 residues. CDR1 is LNHDA and CDR2 is SQIVND in the germline V gene (reference sequence). Trimming pared 4 bases from V and 6 bases from J, leaving 6 bases between. Broader study findings: Most subjects' HLA-A and HLA-B alleles were reportedly predicted from TCR beta sequences. It was shown in a later analysis that HLA-associated TCR beta chains were more clonally expanded than other, equally common chains.

The sequence was collected from a man in his fifties or sixties in good health and CMV-seronegative. Sequencing was performed on PBMCs. This rearrangement joins TRBV19 to TRBJ1-1, with a possible D match to TRBD1 (6 bases). The CDR3 region has the DNA TGTGCCAGTAGTAGGACAGCTGAAGCTTTCTTT. Translating gives CASSRTAEAFF.